This record concerns one T cell receptor beta chain sequence. Its specificity is unknown. This sample was taken from a study of cytomegalovirus exposure and HLA in healthy donors. As for the study in general: Inside one of the first data releases sat roughly 80 million unique TCRs taken from HLA-typed donors.

Study-wide results and caveats: Cytomegalovirus-associated TCR beta chains were listed, numbering 150 to 200. Within an earlier analysis, most TCR beta V segments proved productive either about 90% or about 30% of the time.

Amplification used 60 Vbeta primers and 13 Jbeta primers. The assay was immunoSEQ multiplex PCR, and TCRdb's table has in-frame clones only and misses some. This table holds about 110,000 clones, 60% to 75% found once. V trimming: 3 bases; J trimming: 6 bases; junction bases outside the gene matches: 14. The CDR3 is made up of 17 amino acids. CDR1 and CDR2 (germline): MDHEN, SYDVKM. Donors had nominal health at sampling but likely had unrecorded immune exposures. The TCR was taken from a male donor in good health and CMV-seropositive. This chain joins TRBV28 and TRBJ1-2, with 9 nucleotides matching TRBD1. The specimen sequenced was PBMCs. The CDR3 is CASSFLRLRDRVDGYTF. The CDR3 DNA reads TGTGCCAGCAGTTTTCTCCGGCTCCGGGACAGGGTCGATGGCTACACCTTC.